The clone carrying this T cell receptor (beta chain) has more than one count but fewer than ten. Antigen specificity is unknown. One entry per CDR3 protein, called by TCRdb with MiXCR from the 5' RACE reads. The data show over 150,000 distinct CDR3 sequences, around 13% seen once. The entry originates in a study of CD8 T cells in ankylosing spondylitis. Overall study results and limits: As for the disease-linked clones, they showed a CD8+ phenotype and occurred at relatively low frequencies in peripheral blood. From matched ankylosing spondylitis synovial fluid, disease-linked clones were reportedly recovered at significantly enriched levels.

Losses at the gene ends were 4 bases for V and 3 bases for J; bases not matched to a gene: 3. There are 12 residues in the CDR3. Germline loops: CDR1 SQVTM, CDR2 ANQGSEA. The sequence came from a male donor with ankylosing spondylitis or in good health (not recorded which). V and J are TRBV29-1 and TRBJ2-7; 7 nucleotides align to TRBD1. Sequenced input: blood, either unsorted or a sorted T cell fraction (not recorded which). DNA of the CDR3: TGCAGCGTTGGAAGGGGGCACTACGAGCAGTACTTC. Amino acid sequence: CSVGRGHYEQYF.